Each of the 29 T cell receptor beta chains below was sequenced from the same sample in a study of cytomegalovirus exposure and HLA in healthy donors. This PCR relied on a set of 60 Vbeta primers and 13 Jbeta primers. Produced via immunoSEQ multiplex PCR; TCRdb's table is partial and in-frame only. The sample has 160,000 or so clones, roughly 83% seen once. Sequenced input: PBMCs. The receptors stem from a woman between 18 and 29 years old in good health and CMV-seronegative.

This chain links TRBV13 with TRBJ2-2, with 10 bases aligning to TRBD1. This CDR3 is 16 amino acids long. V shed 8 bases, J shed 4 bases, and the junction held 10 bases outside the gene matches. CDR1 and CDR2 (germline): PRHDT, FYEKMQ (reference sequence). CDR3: CASESRTGGLTGELFF. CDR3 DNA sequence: TGTGCCAGCGAATCCCGGACAGGGGGTCTCACCGGGGAGCTGTTTTTT. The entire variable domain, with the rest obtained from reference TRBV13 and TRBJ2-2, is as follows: AAGVIQSPRHLIKEKRETATLKCYPIPRHDTVYWYQQGPGQDPQFLISFYEKMQSDKGSIPDRFSAQQFSDYHSELNMSSLELGDSALYFCASESRTGGLTGELFFGEGSRLTVL.

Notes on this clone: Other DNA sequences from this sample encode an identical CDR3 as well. CDR3 nucleotide sequence: TGTGCCAGCAGTGAGAGCAGGGGCACTGAAGCTTTCTTT. Encoded protein: CASSESRGTEAFF. The chain employs TRBV6-1 and TRBJ1-1, with D maybe TRBD1 (6 bases). The CDR3 contains 13 residues. The V end was cut by 3 bases, the J end by 4 bases, with 9 bases between. CDR1 MNHNS and CDR2 SASEGT come from the germline V gene.

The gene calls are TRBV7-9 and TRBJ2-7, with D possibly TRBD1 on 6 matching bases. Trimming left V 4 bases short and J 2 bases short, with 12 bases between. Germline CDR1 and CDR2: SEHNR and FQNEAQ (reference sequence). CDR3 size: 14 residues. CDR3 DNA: TGTGCCAGCAGCTCCCGGGACAAACCCTACGAGCAGTACTTC. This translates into CASSSRDKPYEQYF.

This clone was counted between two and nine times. The CDR3 loop reads CASSIQGSGNTIYF. The CDR3 DNA reads as TGTGCCAGCAGTATACAGGGATCTGGAAACACCATATATTTT. V and J are TRBV6-5 and TRBJ1-3, with TRBD1 as a possible D gene (6 bases). V was shortened by 5 bases and J by 1 base, with 9 bases between the two germline ends. The germline CDR1 and CDR2 sequences are MNHEY and SVGAGI. The CDR3 is 14 residues long.

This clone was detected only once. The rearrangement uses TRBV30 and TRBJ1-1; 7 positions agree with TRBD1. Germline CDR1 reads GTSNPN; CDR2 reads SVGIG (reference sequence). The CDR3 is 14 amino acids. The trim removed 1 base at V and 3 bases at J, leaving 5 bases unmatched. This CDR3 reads CAWSGQQGYTEAFF. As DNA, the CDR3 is TGTGCCTGGAGTGGTCAACAGGGGTACACTGAAGCTTTCTTT.

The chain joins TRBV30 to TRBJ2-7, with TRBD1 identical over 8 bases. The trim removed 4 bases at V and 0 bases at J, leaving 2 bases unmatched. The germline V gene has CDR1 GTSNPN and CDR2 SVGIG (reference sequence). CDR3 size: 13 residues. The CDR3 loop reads CAWTGGPSYEQYF. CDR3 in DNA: TGTGCCTGGACAGGGGGCCCCTCCTACGAGCAGTACTTC.

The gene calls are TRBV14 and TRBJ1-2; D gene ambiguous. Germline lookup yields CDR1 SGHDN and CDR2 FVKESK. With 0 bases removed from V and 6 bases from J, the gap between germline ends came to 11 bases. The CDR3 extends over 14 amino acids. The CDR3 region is CASSQDTRQHGYTF. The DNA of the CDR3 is TGTGCCAGCAGCCAAGATACGAGGCAACATGGCTACACCTTC.

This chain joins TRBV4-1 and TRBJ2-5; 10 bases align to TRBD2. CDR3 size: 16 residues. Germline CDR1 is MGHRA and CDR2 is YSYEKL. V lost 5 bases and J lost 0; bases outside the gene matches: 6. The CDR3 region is CASSTGGLAHQETQYF. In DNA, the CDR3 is TGCGCCAGCAGCACCGGGGGACTAGCGCACCAAGAGACCCAGTACTTC.

In DNA, the CDR3 is TGTGCCAGCTCCTCGGGGGGCCGCTACAATGAGCAGTTCTTC. As protein: CASSSGGRYNEQFF. This sequence joins TRBV5-8 and TRBJ2-1; tentatively, D is TRBD2 (7 bases). Trimming stripped 7 bases from V and 3 bases from J, with 14 bases between. Germline assignment: CDR1 SGHTS and CDR2 YDEGEE. CDR3 length equals 14 residues. The whole variable domain, filled in from reference TRBV5-8 and TRBJ2-1, reads EAGVTQSPTHLIKTRGQQATLRCSPISGHTSVYWYQQALGLGLQFLLWYDEGEERNRGNFPPRFSGRQFPNYSSELNVNALELEDSALYLCASSSGGRYNEQFFGPGTRLTVL.

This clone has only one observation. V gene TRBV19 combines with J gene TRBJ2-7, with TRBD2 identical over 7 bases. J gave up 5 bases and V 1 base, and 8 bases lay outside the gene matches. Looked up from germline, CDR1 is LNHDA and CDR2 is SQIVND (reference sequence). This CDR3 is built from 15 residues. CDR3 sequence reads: CASSIVPGGDHEQYF. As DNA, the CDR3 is TGTGCCAGTAGTATAGTGCCGGGAGGAGACCACGAGCAGTACTTC.

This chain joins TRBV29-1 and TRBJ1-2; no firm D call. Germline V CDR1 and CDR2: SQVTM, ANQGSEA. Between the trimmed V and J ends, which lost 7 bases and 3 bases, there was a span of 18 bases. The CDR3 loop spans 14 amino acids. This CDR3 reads CSAELNLDHYGYTF. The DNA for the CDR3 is TGCAGCGCCGAACTAAATTTAGACCACTATGGCTACACCTTC.

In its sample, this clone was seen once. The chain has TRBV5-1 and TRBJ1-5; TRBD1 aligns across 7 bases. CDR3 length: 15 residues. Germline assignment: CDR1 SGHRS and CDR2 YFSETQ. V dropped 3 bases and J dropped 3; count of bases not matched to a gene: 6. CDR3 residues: CASSSTGQNNQPQHF. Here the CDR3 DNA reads TGCGCCAGCAGCTCGACGGGACAGAACAATCAGCCCCAGCATTTT.

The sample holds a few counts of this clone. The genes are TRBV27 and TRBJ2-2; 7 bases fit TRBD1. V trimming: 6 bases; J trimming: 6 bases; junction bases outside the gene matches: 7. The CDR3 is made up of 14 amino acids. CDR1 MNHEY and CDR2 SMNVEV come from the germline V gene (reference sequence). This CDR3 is CASRAGGSAGELFF. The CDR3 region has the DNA TGTGCCAGCAGGGCAGGGGGTTCGGCCGGGGAGCTGTTTTTT.

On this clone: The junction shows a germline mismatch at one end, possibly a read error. In nucleotides, the CDR3 is TGCGCCCTCGGTTACCCACCATTC. Protein: CALGYPPF. The chain is built from TRBV5-1 and TRBJ2-7; the D is unclear. This CDR3 has 8 amino acids. Germline V gene lookup returns CDR1 SGHRS and CDR2 YFSETQ.

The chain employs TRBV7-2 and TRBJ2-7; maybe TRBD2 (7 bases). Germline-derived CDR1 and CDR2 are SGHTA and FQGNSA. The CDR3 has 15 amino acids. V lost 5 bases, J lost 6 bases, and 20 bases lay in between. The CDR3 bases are TGTGCCAGCAGCCCAGACACAGGGAGGGCCGCCGAGCAGTACTTC. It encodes CASSPDTGRAAEQYF.

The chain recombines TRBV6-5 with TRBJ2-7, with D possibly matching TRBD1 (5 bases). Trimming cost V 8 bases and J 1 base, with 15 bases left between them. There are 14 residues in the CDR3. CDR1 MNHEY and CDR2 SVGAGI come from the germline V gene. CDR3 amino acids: CASAITGASYEQYF. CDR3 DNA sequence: TGTGCCAGCGCTATTACTGGGGCGTCCTACGAGCAGTACTTC.

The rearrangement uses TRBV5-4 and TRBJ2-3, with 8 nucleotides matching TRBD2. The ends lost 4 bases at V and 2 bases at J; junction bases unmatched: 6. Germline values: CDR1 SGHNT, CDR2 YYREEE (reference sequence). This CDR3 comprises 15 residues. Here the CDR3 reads CASSSQRGHTDTQYF. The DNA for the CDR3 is TGTGCCAGCAGCAGTCAGCGGGGGCACACAGATACGCAGTATTTT.

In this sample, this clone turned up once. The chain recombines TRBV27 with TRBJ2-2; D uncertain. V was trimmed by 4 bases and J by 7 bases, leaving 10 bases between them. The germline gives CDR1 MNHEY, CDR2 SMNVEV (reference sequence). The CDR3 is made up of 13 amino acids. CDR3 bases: TGTGCCAGCAGTTCATACCACGGCGGGGAGCTGTTTTTT. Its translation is CASSSYHGGELFF.

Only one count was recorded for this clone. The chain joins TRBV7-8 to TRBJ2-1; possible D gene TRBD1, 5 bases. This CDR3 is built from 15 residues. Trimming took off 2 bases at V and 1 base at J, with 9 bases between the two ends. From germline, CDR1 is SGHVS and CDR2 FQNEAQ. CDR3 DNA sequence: TGTGCCAGCAGCTTAAGGGGCCAGTCCTACAATGAGCAGTTCTTC. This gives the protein CASSLRGQSYNEQFF.

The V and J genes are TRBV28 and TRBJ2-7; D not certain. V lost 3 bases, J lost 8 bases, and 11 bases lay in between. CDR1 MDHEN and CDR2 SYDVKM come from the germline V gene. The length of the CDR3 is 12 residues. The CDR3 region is CASSFFRMKQYF. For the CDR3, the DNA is TGTGCCAGCAGTTTTTTCAGGATGAAGCAGTACTTC.

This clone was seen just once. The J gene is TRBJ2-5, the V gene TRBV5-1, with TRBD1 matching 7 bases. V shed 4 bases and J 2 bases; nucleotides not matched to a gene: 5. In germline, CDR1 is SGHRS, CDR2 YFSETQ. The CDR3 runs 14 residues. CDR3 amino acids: CASSPGQVQETQYF. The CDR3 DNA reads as TGCGCCAGCAGCCCAGGACAGGTACAAGAGACCCAGTACTTC.

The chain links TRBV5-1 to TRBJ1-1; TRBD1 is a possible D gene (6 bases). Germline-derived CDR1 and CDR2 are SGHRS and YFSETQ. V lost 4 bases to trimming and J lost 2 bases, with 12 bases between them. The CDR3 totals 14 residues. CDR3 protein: CASSPGTSNTEAFF. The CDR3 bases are TGCGCCAGCAGCCCCGGGACATCTAACACTGAAGCTTTCTTT.

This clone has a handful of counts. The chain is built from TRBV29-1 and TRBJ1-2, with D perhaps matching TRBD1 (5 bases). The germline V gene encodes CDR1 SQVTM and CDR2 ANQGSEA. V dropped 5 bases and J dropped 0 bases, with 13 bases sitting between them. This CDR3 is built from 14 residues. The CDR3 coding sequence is TGCAGCGTTTTGGGACGGGGGTCTAACTATGGCTACACCTTC. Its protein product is CSVLGRGSNYGYTF.

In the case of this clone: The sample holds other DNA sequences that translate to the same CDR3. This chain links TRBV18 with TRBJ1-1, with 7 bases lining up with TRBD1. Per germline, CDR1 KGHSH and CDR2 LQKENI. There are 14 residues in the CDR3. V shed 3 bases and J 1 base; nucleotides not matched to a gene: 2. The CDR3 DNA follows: TGTGCCAGCTCACCCGGGACAGCGAACACTGAAGCTTTCTTT. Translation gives CASSPGTANTEAFF.

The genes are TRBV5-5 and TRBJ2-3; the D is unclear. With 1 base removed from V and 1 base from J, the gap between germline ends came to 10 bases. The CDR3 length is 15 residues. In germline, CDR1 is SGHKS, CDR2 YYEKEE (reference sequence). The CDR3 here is CASSLRGRRTDTQYF. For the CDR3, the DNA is TGTGCCAGCAGCTTGAGAGGCAGACGCACAGATACGCAGTATTTT.

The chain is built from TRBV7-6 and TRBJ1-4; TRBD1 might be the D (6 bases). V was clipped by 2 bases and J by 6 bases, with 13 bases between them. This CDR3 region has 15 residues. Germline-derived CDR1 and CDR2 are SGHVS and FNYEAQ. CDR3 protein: CASSLSRGAYEKLFF. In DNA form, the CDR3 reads TGTGCCAGCAGCTTAAGTCGGGGGGCCTATGAAAAACTGTTTTTT.

The CDR3 bases are TGTGCCAGCAGTGACGTTCCAGGCACAGATACGCAGTATTTT. Its translation is CASSDVPGTDTQYF. The chain joins TRBV6-4 to TRBJ2-3; no clear D gene. The CDR3 covers 14 residues. V was trimmed by 2 bases and J by 1 base, leaving 7 bases between them. From germline, CDR1 is MRHNA and CDR2 SNTAGT.

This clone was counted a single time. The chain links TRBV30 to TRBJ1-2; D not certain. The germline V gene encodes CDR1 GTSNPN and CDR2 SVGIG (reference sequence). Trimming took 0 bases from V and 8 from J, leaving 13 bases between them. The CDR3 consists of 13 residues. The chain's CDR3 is CAWSVSGFNGYTF. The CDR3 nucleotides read TGTGCCTGGAGTGTCTCCGGGTTTAACGGCTACACCTTC.

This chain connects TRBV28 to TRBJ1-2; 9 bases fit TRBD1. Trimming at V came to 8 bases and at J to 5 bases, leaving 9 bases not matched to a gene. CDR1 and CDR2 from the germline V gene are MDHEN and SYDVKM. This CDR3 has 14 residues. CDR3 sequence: CASGRTGVFYGYTF. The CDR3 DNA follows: TGTGCCAGCGGCAGGACAGGGGTTTTTTATGGCTACACCTTC.